These 21 T cell receptor beta chains were sequenced from one sample in a study of cytomegalovirus exposure and HLA in healthy donors. Generated by immunoSEQ multiplex PCR, the TCRdb table keeps only in-frame clones and is missing some. The repertoire holds some 86,000 clones, roughly 93% seen once, with less than 4% in the top ten. The specimen sequenced was PBMCs. These receptors were obtained from a woman aged 25 to 45 in good health and CMV-seronegative.

The chain employs TRBV19 and TRBJ1-6; 7 nucleotides line up with TRBD1. Per germline, CDR1 LNHDA and CDR2 SQIVND (reference sequence). CDR3 size: 15 residues. J lost 5 bases, V lost 7 bases, and 8 bases had no gene match. In nucleotides, the CDR3 is TGTGCCAGTACCAAAAGGGACAGAAATAATTCACCCCTCCACTTT. Residues: CASTKRDRNNSPLHF.

The chain uses TRBV7-3 and TRBJ2-2, with D maybe TRBD2 (7 bases). Germline values: CDR1 SGHTA, CDR2 FQGTGA. There are 14 residues in the CDR3. V was trimmed by 5 bases and J by 9 bases, leaving 16 bases between them. The CDR3 DNA reads as TGTGCCAGCAGCATCACAGGGAGGGGACGGGAGCTGTTTTTT. It is translated as CASSITGRGRELFF.

V and J are TRBV30 and TRBJ2-3, with D tentatively TRBD1 (6 bases). Germline CDR1 GTSNPN, CDR2 SVGIG (reference sequence). CDR3 length equals 15 residues. V lost 0 bases, J lost 4 bases, and 14 bases lay in between. In nucleotides, the CDR3 is TGTGCCTGGAGTGTAGGGCACCAGGGGCCAGATACGCAGTATTTT. It specifies CAWSVGHQGPDTQYF. Supplemented by reference TRBV30 and TRBJ2-3, the full variable domain reads SQTIHQWPATLVQPVGSPLSLECTVEGTSNPNLYWYRQAAGRGLQLLFYSVGIGQISSEVPQNLSASRPQDRQFILSSKKLLLSDSGFYLCAWSVGHQGPDTQYFGPGTRLTVL.

The chain recombines TRBV5-1 with TRBJ2-2, with TRBD2 identical over 12 bases. Germline CDR1 and CDR2: SGHRS and YFSETQ. The CDR3 length is 16 residues. With V trimmed by 4 bases and J by 5 bases, 6 bases remained unmatched. The CDR3 protein is CASSNRLAGVTGELFF. CDR3 DNA: TGCGCCAGCAGCAACCGACTAGCGGGAGTTACCGGGGAGCTGTTTTTT. The full variable domain, rest sourced from reference TRBV5-1 and TRBJ2-2, is KAGVTQTPRYLIKTRGQQVTLSCSPISGHRSVSWYQQTPGQGLQFLFEYFSETQRNKGNFPGRFSGRQFSNSRSEMNVSTLELGDSALYLCASSNRLAGVTGELFFGEGSRLTVL.

The chain is built from TRBV25-1 and TRBJ1-2; D is uncertain. Deletions cut 1 base from V and 8 bases from J, with 20 bases between. CDR3 length equals 16 residues. Germline CDR1 and CDR2: MGHDK and SYGVNS. The CDR3 nucleotides are TGTGCCAGCAGTGAATGCCCGACGCGAGCTAAGGAGGGCTACACCTTC. Translated, it gives CASSECPTRAKEGYTF.

This sequence joins TRBV5-6 and TRBJ2-5; D is possibly TRBD2 (5 bases). Trimming cost V 1 base and J 0 bases, with 7 bases left between them. The germline V gene encodes CDR1 SGHDT and CDR2 YYEEEE. The CDR3 sequence is 14 residues long. The CDR3 spells CASSLLDYQETQYF. The CDR3 coding sequence is TGTGCCAGCAGCTTGCTGGACTACCAAGAGACCCAGTACTTC. Full variable domain (remainder filled in from reference TRBV5-6 and TRBJ2-5): DAGVTQSPTHLIKTRGQQVTLRCSPKSGHDTVSWYQQALGQGPQFIFQYYEEEERQRGNFPDRFSGHQFPNYSSELNVNALLLGDSALYLCASSLLDYQETQYFGPGTRLLVL.

This chain links TRBV15 with TRBJ2-1; 7 nucleotides align to TRBD1. The J segment lost 3 bases and the V segment lost 3 bases, leaving 8 bases of the junction unmatched. The CDR3 loop spans 16 amino acids. Germline V gene lookup returns CDR1 LNHNV and CDR2 YYDKDF (reference sequence). The CDR3 DNA sequence: TGTGCCACCAGCAGTGAGGCCGGGACAGACTACAATGAGCAGTTCTTC. Its protein product is CATSSEAGTDYNEQFF.

The chain joins TRBV12-5 to TRBJ2-2, with 10 bases lining up with TRBD2. This CDR3 contains 16 residues. Germline V gives CDR1 LGHNT, CDR2 FRNRAP. Trimming cost V 6 bases and J 0 bases; bases outside gene matches: 4. CDR3 nucleotide sequence: TGTGCTAGTGGCGGCCTAGCGGGAGCGAACACCGGGGAGCTGTTTTTT. Protein sequence: CASGGLAGANTGELFF.

CDR3 amino acids: CASISDGSGTAYEQYF. For the CDR3, the DNA is TGTGCCAGCATATCCGACGGGTCCGGGACAGCATACGAGCAGTACTTC. The chain uses TRBV28 and TRBJ2-7; 7 bases line up with TRBD1. V lost 7 bases and J lost 4; bases outside the gene matches: 16. Germline V gene lookup returns CDR1 MDHEN and CDR2 SYDVKM. The CDR3 length is 16 residues. Supplemented by reference TRBV28 and TRBJ2-7, the full variable domain reads DVKVTQSSRYLVKRTGEKVFLECVQDMDHENMFWYRQDPGLGLRLIYFSYDVKMKEKGDIPEGYSVSREKKERFSLILESASTNQTSMYLCASISDGSGTAYEQYFGPGTRLTVT.

CDR3 nucleotide sequence: TGTGCCAGCAGTATCCCCCTACGGACTAGCGGGAGCTCGGGCACCGGGGAGCTGTTTTTT. This codes for CASSIPLRTSGSSGTGELFF. The chain carries TRBV27 and TRBJ2-2; 13 bases fit TRBD2. CDR1 is MNHEY and CDR2 is SMNVEV in the germline V gene (reference sequence). The V and J ends lost 5 bases and 4 bases, in that order; junction bases with no gene match: 16. This CDR3 comprises 20 residues.

The chain employs TRBV7-2 and TRBJ1-4, with 11 bases fitting TRBD1. CDR1 is SGHTA, CDR2 FQGNSA, per germline. There are 15 residues in the CDR3. With 5 bases clipped from V and 5 bases from J, the junction kept 4 bases outside the gene matches. The CDR3 DNA follows: TGTGCCAGCAGCATTGGACAGGGGGCGAATGAAAAACTGTTTTTT. This encodes CASSIGQGANEKLFF.

The chain uses TRBV5-1 and TRBJ1-4; D might be TRBD1 (5 bases). V lost 7 bases and J lost 4, with 20 bases in between. This CDR3 is built from 16 residues. Germline V lookup: CDR1 SGHRS, CDR2 YFSETQ. In DNA form, the CDR3 reads TGCGCCAGCCAAAGGTACGGGGGTACCAATAATGAAAAACTGTTTTTT. It is translated as CASQRYGGTNNEKLFF.

Here the CDR3 DNA reads TGTGCCAGCAGACGACCGGGACAGGGATCCTACGAGCAGTACTTC. This gives the protein CASRRPGQGSYEQYF. The rearrangement joins TRBV6-5 to TRBJ2-7; 9 nucleotides agree with TRBD1. The germline V gene has CDR1 MNHEY and CDR2 SVGAGI. The V gene end was trimmed by 6 bases and the J gene end by 1 base; junction bases not matched to a gene: 7. CDR3 length equals 15 residues.

This clone was seen once. The chain carries TRBV14 and TRBJ2-3; a weak D match, TRBD1 (7 bases). Trimming pared 3 bases from V and 2 bases from J, leaving 15 bases between. The CDR3 is made up of 16 amino acids. Germline loops: CDR1 SGHDN, CDR2 FVKESK. The CDR3 is CASSQGLTGLTDTQYF. Here the CDR3 DNA reads TGTGCCAGCAGCCAGGGACTGACAGGGCTCACAGATACGCAGTATTTT.

V and J are TRBV27 and TRBJ1-6; D gene unclear. From germline, CDR1 is MNHEY and CDR2 SMNVEV (reference sequence). V gave up 5 bases and J gave up 14 bases, with 22 bases separating them. The CDR3 extends over 15 amino acids. Written as DNA, the CDR3 is TGTGCCAGCAGTCCGACGGACCGTCTGAGGGTGGCCCTCCACTTT. Encoded protein: CASSPTDRLRVALHF.

This chain connects TRBV19 to TRBJ2-7, with TRBD1 as a possible D gene (6 bases). V dropped 4 bases and J dropped 1 base, with 14 bases sitting between them. Per the germline V gene, CDR1 is LNHDA and CDR2 is SQIVND (reference sequence). This CDR3 comprises 15 residues. The DNA for the CDR3 is TGTGCCAGTAGTAGCCAGGGGACCGTATCCTACGAGCAGTACTTC. As protein: CASSSQGTVSYEQYF.

This clone was counted a few times. The chain uses TRBV2 and TRBJ1-2, with 11 bases aligning to TRBD1. V lost 5 bases to trimming and J lost 7 bases; unmatched junction nucleotides: 12. The CDR3 is made up of 16 amino acids. Germline lookup yields CDR1 SNHLY and CDR2 FYNNEI. CDR3 coding DNA: TGTGCCAGCAGTATCTCCGGGACAGGGGGGTTAGGTGGCTACACCTTC. It specifies CASSISGTGGLGGYTF. The whole variable domain, filled in from reference TRBV2 and TRBJ1-2, reads EPEVTQTPSHQVTQMGQEVILRCVPISNHLYFYWYRQILGQKVEFLVSFYNNEISEKSEIFDDQFSVERPDGSNFTLKIRSTKLEDSAMYFCASSISGTGGLGGYTFGSGTRLTVV.

The V gene is TRBV6-5, the J gene TRBJ1-1, with a tentative D call TRBD1 (6 bases). Looked up from germline, CDR1 is MNHEY and CDR2 is SVGAGI. The CDR3 sequence is 14 residues long. Trimming took off 2 bases at V and 5 bases at J, with 12 bases between the two ends. CDR3 sequence reads: CASSYRGGKTEAFF. For the CDR3, the DNA is TGTGCCAGCAGTTACAGAGGGGGAAAGACTGAAGCTTTCTTT.

The chain has TRBV7-7 and TRBJ2-5; TRBD2 aligns across 7 bases. Germline CDR1 and CDR2: SSHAT and FNYEAQ (reference sequence). The CDR3 extends over 15 amino acids. V trimming: 4 bases; J trimming: 5 bases; junction bases outside the gene matches: 10. As DNA, the CDR3 is TGTGCCAGCAGCTCCGGGACTACCGATAGTGAGACCCAGTACTTC. Its protein product is CASSSGTTDSETQYF.

V usage is TRBV5-4 and J usage is TRBJ2-1, with 7 bases identical to TRBD2. The J segment lost 0 bases and the V segment lost 5 bases, leaving 2 bases of the junction unmatched. The CDR3 covers 14 residues. Germline V gene sequence: CDR1 SGHNT, CDR2 YYREEE (reference sequence). The CDR3: CASSGGGSYNEQFF. The CDR3 nucleotides read TGTGCCAGCAGTGGGGGGGGCTCCTACAATGAGCAGTTCTTC.

The V gene is TRBV6-1, the J gene TRBJ2-1, with 10 nucleotides matching TRBD2. V shed 6 bases and J 6 bases; nucleotides not matched to a gene: 5. The CDR3 totals 14 residues. From germline, CDR1 is MNHNS and CDR2 SASEGT. CDR3 bases: TGTGCCAGCAGAGCGGGACTAGCGATCAATGAGCAGTTCTTC. Its protein is CASRAGLAINEQFF.